The clone carrying this T cell receptor beta chain was seen only once. This sample is part of a study of T cells after somatic rescue of genetic block. The assay was immunoSEQ multiplex PCR, and TCRdb's table has in-frame clones only and misses some. This table holds 68,000 or so clones, around 92% found once. The germline CDR1 and CDR2 sequences are SGHRS and YFSETQ. This CDR3 region has 13 residues. With 2 bases removed from V and 3 bases from J, the gap between germline ends came to 8 bases. This receptor was identified in a middle-aged man. The genes are TRBV5-1 and TRBJ1-2; D call uncertain. Sequencing was carried out using peripheral blood mononuclear cells (PBMCs). The CDR3 loop is CASSFDPDYGYTF. The CDR3 DNA follows: TGCGCCAGCAGCTTTGACCCCGACTATGGCTACACCTTC.